This T cell receptor beta chain was captured in a study of blood T cell repertoires in COVID-19. Study-wide background: The United States, Italy and Spain supplied acute and convalescent COVID-19 samples. Nucleic acid was either cDNA or gDNA, and it came from T cells, B-cell-depleted T cells, or PBMCs.

The J segment lost 6 bases and the V segment lost 2 bases, leaving 6 bases of the junction unmatched. The CDR3 has 15 residues. Germline V gene lookup returns CDR1 LGHDT and CDR2 YNNKEL (reference sequence). Methods used by the authors: Reference gene primers were amplified, and this amplification served to estimate nucleated cell counts. Assay used: immunoSEQ multiplex PCR; TCRdb lists only in-frame clones, some missing. V, J and clone size derive from that table, while D and trimming were established from the DNA sequence. The repertoire has more than 250,000 clones, around 80% of them found once; the top ten carry 0.95% to 1.5%. This clone appeared once.

Sequencing used peripheral blood. The chain combines TRBV3-1 (or the pseudogene TRBV3-2) with TRBJ2-3; TRBD2 agrees at 9 bases. This receptor was obtained from a woman aged 45-59 years with acute or convalescent COVID-19. CDR3: CASSQTTSGPDTQYF. CDR3 DNA: TGTGCCAGCAGCCAAACGACTAGCGGTCCCGATACGCAGTATTTT.